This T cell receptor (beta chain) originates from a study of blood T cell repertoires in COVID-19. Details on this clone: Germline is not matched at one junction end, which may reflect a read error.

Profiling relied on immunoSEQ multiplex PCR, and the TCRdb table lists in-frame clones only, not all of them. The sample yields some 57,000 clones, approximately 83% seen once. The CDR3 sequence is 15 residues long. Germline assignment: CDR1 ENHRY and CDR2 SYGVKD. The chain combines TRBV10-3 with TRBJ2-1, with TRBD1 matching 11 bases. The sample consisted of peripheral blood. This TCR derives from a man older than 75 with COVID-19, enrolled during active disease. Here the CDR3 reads CAISGRTGGYDEQFF. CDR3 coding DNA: TGTGCCATCAGTGGGAGGACAGGGGGCTACGATGAGCAGTTCTTC.